This TCR beta chain was captured by sequencing in a study of blood T cell repertoires in COVID-19. Whole-study context: Both acute and convalescent COVID-19 samples were obtained from the United States, Italy and Spain.

Per the germline V gene, CDR1 is KGHSH and CDR2 is LQKENI. The CDR3 totals 15 residues. V lost 2 bases and J 0 bases, leaving 7 bases between the germline ends. Clones were read by immunoSEQ multiplex PCR, and TCRdb kept only the in-frame ones, dropping some. The sample carries about 36,000 clones, less than 80% recorded once. V gene TRBV18 combines with J gene TRBJ2-2, with D perhaps matching TRBD1 (6 bases). This TCR came from a man between 65 and 85 years old with COVID-19, enrolled during active disease. Sequencing input: peripheral blood. The DNA of the CDR3 is TGTGCCAGCTCACCATGGACAGCGAACACCGGGGAGCTGTTTTTT. Translated: CASSPWTANTGELFF. The full variable domain, completed using reference TRBV18 and TRBJ2-2, is NAGVMQNPRHLVRRRGQEARLRCSPMKGHSHVYWYRQLPEEGLKFMVYLQKENIIDESGMPKERFSAEFPKEGPSILRIQQVVRGDSAAYFCASSPWTANTGELFFGEGSRLTVL.